This TCR beta chain was recovered during a study of shared clonotypes between healthy human individuals. Deletions cut 8 bases from V and 0 bases from J, with 7 bases between. Looked up from germline, CDR1 is MDHEN and CDR2 is SYDVKM. CDR3 length: 12 amino acids. The donors, healthy adults who were HIV-negative, had experienced no recent acute infections or vaccinations. Samples underwent the assay at deep level. Each subset's genomic DNA was split evenly across several immunoSEQ plates. When replicate PCRs were run on unsorted PBMC, they used 250 to 300 ng DNA, approximately 33,000 T cell genomes. Libraries were prepared by immunoSEQ multiplex PCR; TCRdb keeps only in-frame clonotypes and omits some of them. Here the sample spans approximately 470,000 clones, approximately 80% being singletons. In this sample, this clone turned up many times.

This sequence was found in a woman between 35 and 50 years old in good health. Some clones in this sample may be carry-over from other donors' samples. The gene calls are TRBV28 and TRBJ2-5, with D possibly being TRBD1 (6 bases). The sample was PBMCs. The DNA of the CDR3 is TGTGCCAGCCAGGGGTACCAAGAGACCCAGTACTTC. Its translation: CASQGYQETQYF.